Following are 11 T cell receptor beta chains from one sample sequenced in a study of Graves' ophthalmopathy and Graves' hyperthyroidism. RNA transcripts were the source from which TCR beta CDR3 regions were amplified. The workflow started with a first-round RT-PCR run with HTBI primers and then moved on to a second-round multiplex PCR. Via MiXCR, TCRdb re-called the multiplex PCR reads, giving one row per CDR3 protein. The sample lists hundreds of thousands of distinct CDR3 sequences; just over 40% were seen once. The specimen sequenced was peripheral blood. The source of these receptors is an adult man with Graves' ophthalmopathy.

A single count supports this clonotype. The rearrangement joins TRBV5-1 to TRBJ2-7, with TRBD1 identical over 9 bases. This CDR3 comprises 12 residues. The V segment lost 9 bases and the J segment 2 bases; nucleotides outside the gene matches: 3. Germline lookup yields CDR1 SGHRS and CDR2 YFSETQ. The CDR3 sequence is CAKGQGTYEQYF. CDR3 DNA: TGCGCCAAGGGACAGGGCACCTACGAGCAGTACTTC. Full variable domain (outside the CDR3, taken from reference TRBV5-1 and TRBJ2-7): KAGVTQTPRYLIKTRGQQVTLSCSPISGHRSVSWYQQTPGQGLQFLFEYFSETQRNKGNFPGRFSGRQFSNSRSEMNVSTLELGDSALYLCAKGQGTYEQYFGPGTRLTVT.

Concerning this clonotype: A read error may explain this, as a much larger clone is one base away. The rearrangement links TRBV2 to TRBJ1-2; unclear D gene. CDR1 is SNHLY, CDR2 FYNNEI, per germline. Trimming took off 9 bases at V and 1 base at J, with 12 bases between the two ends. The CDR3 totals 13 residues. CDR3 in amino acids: CASGPQNNYGYTF. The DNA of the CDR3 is TGTGCCAGTGGTCCACAGAATAACTATGGCTACACCTTC.

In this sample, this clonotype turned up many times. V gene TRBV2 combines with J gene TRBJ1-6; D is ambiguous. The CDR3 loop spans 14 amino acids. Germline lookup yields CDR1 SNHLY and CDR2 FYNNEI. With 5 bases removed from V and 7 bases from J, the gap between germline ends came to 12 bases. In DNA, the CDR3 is TGTGCCAGCAGTCCAGACCTACGAAATTCACCCCTCCACTTT. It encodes CASSPDLRNSPLHF.

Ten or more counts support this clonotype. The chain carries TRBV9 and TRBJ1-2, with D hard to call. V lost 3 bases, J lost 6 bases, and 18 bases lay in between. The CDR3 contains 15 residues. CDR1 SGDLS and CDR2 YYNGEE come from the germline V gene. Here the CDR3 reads CASSAGWALGDGYTF. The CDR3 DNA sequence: TGTGCCAGCAGCGCGGGTTGGGCATTAGGTGATGGCTACACCTTC. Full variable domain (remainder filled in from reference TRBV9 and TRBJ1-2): DSGVTQTPKHLITATGQRVTLRCSPRSGDLSVYWYQQSLDQGLQFLIQYYNGEERAKGNILERFSAQQFPDLHSELNLSSLELGDSALYFCASSAGWALGDGYTFGSGTRLTVV.

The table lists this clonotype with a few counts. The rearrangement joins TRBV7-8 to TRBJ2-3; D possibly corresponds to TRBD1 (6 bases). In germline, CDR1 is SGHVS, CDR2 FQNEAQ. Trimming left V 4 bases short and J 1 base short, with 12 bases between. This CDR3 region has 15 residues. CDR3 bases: TGTGCCAGCAGCTATGTGGGGGCGGGCACAGATACGCAGTATTTT. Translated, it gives CASSYVGAGTDTQYF.

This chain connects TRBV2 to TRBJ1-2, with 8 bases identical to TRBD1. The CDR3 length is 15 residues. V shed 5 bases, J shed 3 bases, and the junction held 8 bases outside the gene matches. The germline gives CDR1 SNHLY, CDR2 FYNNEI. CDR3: CASSYQWTGYYGYTF. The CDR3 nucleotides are TGTGCCAGCAGTTACCAATGGACAGGGTACTATGGCTACACCTTC.

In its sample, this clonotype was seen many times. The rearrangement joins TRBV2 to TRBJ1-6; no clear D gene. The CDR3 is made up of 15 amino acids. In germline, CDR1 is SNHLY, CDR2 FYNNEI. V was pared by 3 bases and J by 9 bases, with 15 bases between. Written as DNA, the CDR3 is TGTGCCAGCAGTGATCGGATGGCGAGGAGTTCACCCCTCCACTTT. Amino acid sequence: CASSDRMARSSPLHF.

This CDR3 is CASSFGYGHQETQYF. The CDR3 DNA follows: TGTGCCAGCAGCTTTGGATACGGGCACCAAGAGACCCAGTACTTC. The J gene is TRBJ2-5, the V gene TRBV7-3; no clear D. The CDR3 contains 15 residues. Per the germline V gene, CDR1 is SGHTA and CDR2 is FQGTGA. With 3 bases removed from V and 0 bases from J, the gap between germline ends came to 11 bases.

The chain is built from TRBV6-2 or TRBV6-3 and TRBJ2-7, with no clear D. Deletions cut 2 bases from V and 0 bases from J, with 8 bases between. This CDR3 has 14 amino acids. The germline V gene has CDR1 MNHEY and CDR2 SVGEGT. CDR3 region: CASSYIPGSYEQYF. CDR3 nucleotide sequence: TGTGCCAGCAGTTACATCCCCGGCTCCTACGAGCAGTACTTC.

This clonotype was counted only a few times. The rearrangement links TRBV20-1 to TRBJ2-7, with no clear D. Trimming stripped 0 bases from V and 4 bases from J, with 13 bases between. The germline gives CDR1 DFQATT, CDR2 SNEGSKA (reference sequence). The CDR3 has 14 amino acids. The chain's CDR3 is CSARDLNGKYEQYF. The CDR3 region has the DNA TGCAGTGCTAGAGATCTGAACGGAAAATACGAGCAGTACTTC.

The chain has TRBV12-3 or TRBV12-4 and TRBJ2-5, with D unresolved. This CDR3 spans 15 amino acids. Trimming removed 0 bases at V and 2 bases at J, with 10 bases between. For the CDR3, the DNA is TGTGCCAGCAGTTTAGCGCTAGGGCTACAAGAGACCCAGTACTTC. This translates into CASSLALGLQETQYF.